This T cell receptor beta chain was documented in a study of cytomegalovirus exposure and HLA in healthy donors. As for the donors, each was a healthy bone marrow donor. The PCR contained 60 Vbeta and 13 Jbeta primers. TCRdb's copy holds only in-frame clones and misses some; the assay was immunoSEQ multiplex PCR. The top ten clones hold under 7.5% of a sample with tens of thousands of clones, roughly two thirds of them seen once. Germline V gives CDR1 LNHDA, CDR2 SQIVND (reference sequence). The V end was cut by 3 bases, the J end by 2 bases, with 15 bases between. The length of the CDR3 is 16 residues.

Material: PBMCs. This TCR was sampled from a woman aged 45-65 years in good health and CMV-seropositive. The genes are TRBV19 and TRBJ2-3; D is perhaps TRBD2 (5 bases). The CDR3: CASSIADSAYTDTQYF. CDR3 nucleotides: TGTGCCAGTAGTATTGCGGACTCAGCTTACACAGATACGCAGTATTTT.